This TCR beta chain was obtained from a study of Ad26.COV2.S vaccination and SARS-CoV-2 variants. Study context: The donor belonged to the COV1001 Ad26.COV2.S trial arm. Study conclusions and caveats: Quantification of TCR breadth and depth may have yielded underestimates of total T cell responses.

Notes on this clone: Its antigen is as yet unknown.

As for treatment: some 20 received Ad26.COV2.S at low or high dose, single or two shots; roughly five received placebo; per-sample allocation not given. Day 63 after the first vaccine or placebo injection was the time point for sampling. The vaccine delivered Wuhan-strain SARS-CoV-2 spike through an Ad26 vector. The V gene's germline CDR1 is GTSNPN and CDR2 SVGIG (reference sequence). This CDR3 has 14 amino acids. V shed 7 bases and J 9 bases; nucleotides not matched to a gene: 14. TCRdb's copy holds only in-frame clones and misses some; the assay was immunoSEQ multiplex PCR. Counted here are roughly 350,000 clones, more than 75% occurring once; the ten biggest clones make up more than 3%.

Sample: peripheral blood, taken in a trial of Ad26.COV2.S vaccine versus placebo. This sequence originates from a person between 18 and 65 years old who received the Ad26.COV2.S COVID-19 vaccine or a placebo. The chain combines TRBV30 with TRBJ2-1; 8 bases are a match to TRBD1. CDR3 in amino acids: CAYLEDRDPIEQFF. The CDR3 bases are TGTGCCTATCTAGAGGACAGGGACCCCATTGAGCAGTTCTTC.